This T cell receptor (beta chain) stems from a study of type 1 and type 2 diabetes patients. Germline V gene lookup returns CDR1 DFQATT and CDR2 SNEGSKA (reference sequence). There are 16 residues in the CDR3. Amplification started from genomic DNA. A primer set of 30 forward and 13 reverse primers amplified the CDR3. TCRdb used MiXCR to reprocess the multiplex PCR reads, holding one entry per CDR3 protein. Altogether 270,000 or so distinct CDR3 sequences are present, roughly 48% being singletons, with the ten largest covering 12% to 15%. Sequenced sample: peripheral blood mononuclear cells (PBMCs). V and J are TRBV20-1 and TRBJ1-2; tentative D call: TRBD1 (6 bases). The source of this sequence is a man younger than 30 with type 2 diabetes. The CDR3 region has the DNA TGCAGCCGCAAAAACCCGACAGGTCTGATCTCCTATGGCTACACCTTC. Its protein product is CSRKNPTGLISYGYTF.